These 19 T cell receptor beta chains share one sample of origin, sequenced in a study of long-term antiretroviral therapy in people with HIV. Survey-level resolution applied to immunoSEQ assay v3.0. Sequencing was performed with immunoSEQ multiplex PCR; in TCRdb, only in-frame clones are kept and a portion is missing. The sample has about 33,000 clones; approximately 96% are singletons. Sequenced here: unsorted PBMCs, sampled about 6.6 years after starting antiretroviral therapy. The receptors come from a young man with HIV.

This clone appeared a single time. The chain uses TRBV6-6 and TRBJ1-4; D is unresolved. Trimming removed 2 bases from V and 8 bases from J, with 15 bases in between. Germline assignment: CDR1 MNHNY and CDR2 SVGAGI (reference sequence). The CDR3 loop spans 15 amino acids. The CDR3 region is CASSYRASYQEKLFF. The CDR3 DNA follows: TGTGCCAGCAGTTACAGGGCGTCCTACCAGGAAAAACTGTTTTTT.

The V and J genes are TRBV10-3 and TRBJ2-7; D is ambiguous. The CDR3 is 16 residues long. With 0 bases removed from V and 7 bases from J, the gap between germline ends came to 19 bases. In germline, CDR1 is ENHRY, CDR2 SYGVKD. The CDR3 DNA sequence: TGTGCCATCAGTGAGTCCTCCACAGCGCTATTTGGAGAGCAGTACTTC. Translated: CAISESSTALFGEQYF.

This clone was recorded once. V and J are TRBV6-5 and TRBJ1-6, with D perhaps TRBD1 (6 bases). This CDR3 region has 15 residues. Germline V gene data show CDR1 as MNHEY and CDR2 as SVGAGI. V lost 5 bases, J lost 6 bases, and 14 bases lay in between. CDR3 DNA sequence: TGTGCCAGCAGTAGCTCCGGGACACGTAATTCACCCCTCCACTTT. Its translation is CASSSSGTRNSPLHF.

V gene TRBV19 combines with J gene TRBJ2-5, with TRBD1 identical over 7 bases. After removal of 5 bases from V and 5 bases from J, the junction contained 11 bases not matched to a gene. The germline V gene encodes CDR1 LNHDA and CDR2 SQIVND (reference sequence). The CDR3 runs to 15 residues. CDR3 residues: CASSLRVQGVETQYF. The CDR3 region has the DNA TGTGCCAGTAGTCTACGGGTCCAGGGGGTGGAGACCCAGTACTTC.

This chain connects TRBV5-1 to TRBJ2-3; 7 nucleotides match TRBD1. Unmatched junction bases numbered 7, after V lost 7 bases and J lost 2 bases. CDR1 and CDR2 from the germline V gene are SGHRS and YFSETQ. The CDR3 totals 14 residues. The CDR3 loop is CASYLQGDTDTQYF. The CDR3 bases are TGCGCCAGCTACCTCCAGGGGGACACAGATACGCAGTATTTT.

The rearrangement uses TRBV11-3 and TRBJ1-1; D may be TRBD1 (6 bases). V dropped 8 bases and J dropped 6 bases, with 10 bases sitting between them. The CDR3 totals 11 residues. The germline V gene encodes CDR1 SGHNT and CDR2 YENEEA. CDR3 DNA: TGTGCCAGCCAAGGGGGGGCTGAAGCTTTCTTT. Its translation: CASQGGAEAFF.

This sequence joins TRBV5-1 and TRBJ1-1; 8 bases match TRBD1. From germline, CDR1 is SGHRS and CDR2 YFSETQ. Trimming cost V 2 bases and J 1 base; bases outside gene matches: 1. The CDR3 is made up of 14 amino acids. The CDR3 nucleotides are TGCGCCAGCAGCTTCGACAGGGGGAACACTGAAGCTTTCTTT. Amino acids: CASSFDRGNTEAFF. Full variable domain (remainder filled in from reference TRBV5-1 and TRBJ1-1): KAGVTQTPRYLIKTRGQQVTLSCSPISGHRSVSWYQQTPGQGLQFLFEYFSETQRNKGNFPGRFSGRQFSNSRSEMNVSTLELGDSALYLCASSFDRGNTEAFFGQGTRLTVV.

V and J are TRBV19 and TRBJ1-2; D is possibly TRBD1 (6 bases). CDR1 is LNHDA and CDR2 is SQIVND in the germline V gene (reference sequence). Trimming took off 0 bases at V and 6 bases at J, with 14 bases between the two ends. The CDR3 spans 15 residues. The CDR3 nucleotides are TGTGCCAGTAGTATAGACCGGCGGGGACACCATGGCTACACCTTC. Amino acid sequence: CASSIDRRGHHGYTF.

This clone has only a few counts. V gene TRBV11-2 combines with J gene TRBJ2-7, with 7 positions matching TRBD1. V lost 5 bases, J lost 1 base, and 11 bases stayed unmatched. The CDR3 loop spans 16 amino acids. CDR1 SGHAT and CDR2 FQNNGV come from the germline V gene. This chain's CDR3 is CASSQAAGDSSYEQYF. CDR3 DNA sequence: TGTGCCAGCAGCCAAGCCGCCGGGGACAGTTCCTACGAGCAGTACTTC.

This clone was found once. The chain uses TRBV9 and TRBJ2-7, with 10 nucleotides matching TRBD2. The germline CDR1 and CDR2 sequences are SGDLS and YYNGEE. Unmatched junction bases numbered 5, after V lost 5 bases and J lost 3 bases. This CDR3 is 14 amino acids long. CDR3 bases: TGTGCCAGCAGTCCTAGCGGGGGAAACTACGAGCAGTACTTC. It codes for CASSPSGGNYEQYF.

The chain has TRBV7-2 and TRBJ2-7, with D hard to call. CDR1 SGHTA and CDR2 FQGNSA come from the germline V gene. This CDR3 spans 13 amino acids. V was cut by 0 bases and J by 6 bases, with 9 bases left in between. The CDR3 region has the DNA TGTGCCAGCAGCTTAGCAGGCTACTCCGAGCAGTACTTC. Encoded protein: CASSLAGYSEQYF.

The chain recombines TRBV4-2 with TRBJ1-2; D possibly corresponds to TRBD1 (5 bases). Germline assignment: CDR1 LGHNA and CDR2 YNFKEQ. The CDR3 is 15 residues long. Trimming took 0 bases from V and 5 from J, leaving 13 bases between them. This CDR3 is CASSQELGEGYGYTF. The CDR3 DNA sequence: TGTGCCAGCAGCCAAGAACTCGGGGAGGGGTATGGCTACACCTTC.

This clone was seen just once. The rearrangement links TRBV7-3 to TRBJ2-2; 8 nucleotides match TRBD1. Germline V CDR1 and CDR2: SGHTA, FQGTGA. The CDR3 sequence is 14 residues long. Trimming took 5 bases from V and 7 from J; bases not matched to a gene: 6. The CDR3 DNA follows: TGTGCCAGCAGCGACAGGGGAGCGAACGGGGAGCTGTTTTTT. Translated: CASSDRGANGELFF.

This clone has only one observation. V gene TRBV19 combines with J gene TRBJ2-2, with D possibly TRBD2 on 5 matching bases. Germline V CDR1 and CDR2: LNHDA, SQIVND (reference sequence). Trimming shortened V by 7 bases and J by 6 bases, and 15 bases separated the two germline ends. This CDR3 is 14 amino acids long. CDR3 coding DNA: TGTGCCAGTATTCGGGGTACGGTCCCCGGGGAGCTGTTTTTT. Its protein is CASIRGTVPGELFF.

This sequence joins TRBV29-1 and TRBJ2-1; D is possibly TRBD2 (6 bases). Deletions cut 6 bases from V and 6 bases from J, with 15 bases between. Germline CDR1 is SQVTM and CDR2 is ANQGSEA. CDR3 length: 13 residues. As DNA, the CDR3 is TGCAGCGTAAGCGCGCTCGGGGGCAATGAGCAGTTCTTC. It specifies CSVSALGGNEQFF.

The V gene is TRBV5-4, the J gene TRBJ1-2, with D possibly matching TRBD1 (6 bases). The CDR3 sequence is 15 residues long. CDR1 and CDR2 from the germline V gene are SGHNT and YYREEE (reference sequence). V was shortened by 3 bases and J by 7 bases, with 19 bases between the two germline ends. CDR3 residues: CASSSVYREHTGYTF. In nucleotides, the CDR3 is TGTGCCAGCAGCTCCGTATACAGGGAACACACTGGCTACACCTTC.

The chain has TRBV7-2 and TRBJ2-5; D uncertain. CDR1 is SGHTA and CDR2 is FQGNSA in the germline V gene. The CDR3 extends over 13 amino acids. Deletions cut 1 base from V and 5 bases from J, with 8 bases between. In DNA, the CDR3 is TGTGCCAGCAGCTTAGGGCGGCGGGAGACCCAGTACTTC. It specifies CASSLGRRETQYF. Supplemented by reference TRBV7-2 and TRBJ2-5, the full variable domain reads GAGVSQSPSNKVTEKGKDVELRCDPISGHTALYWYRQSLGQGLEFLIYFQGNSAPDKSGLPSDRFSAERTGGSVSTLTIQRTQQEDSAVYLCASSLGRRETQYFGPGTRLLVL.

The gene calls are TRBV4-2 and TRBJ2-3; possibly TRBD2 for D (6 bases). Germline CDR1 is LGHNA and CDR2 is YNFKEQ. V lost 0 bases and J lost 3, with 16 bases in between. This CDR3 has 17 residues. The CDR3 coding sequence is TGTGCCAGCAGCCAAGAGGGGAGGCCAACGGGGACAGATACGCAGTATTTT. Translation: CASSQEGRPTGTDTQYF.

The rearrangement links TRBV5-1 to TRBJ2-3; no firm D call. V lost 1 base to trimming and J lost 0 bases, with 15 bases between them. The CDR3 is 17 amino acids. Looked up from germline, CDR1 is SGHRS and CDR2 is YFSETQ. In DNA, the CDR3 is TGCGCCAGCAGCTTGCAGCCGGATAAGCTGAGCACAGATACGCAGTATTTT. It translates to CASSLQPDKLSTDTQYF.